These T cell receptor beta chains were read from a single sample in a study of T cells in Graves' hyperthyroidism and ophthalmopathy. TCRdb ran MiXCR on the multiplex PCR reads and lists one entry per CDR3 protein. The table records about 840,000 distinct CDR3 sequences, 35% to 45% of them present only once. The sequenced material came from blood. These receptors were taken from a man aged 18 to 29 with Graves' hyperthyroidism. Each CDR3 is given with its conserved first and last residue. The order of the fields is clone size, J gene, V gene, D gene, CDR3 DNA, CDR3 protein. A D gene is named only where the DNA matches it firmly. Not every row has a clone size; where given, it reads once, few, many or a size class.

many | TRBJ2-7 | TRBV7-9 | TRBD1 | TGTGCCAGCAGCTTTCCGGGACAGGGGTACGAGCAGTACTTC | CASSFPGQGYEQYF
- | TRBJ1-4 | TRBV29-1 | - | TGCAGCTGGGGTAGTAATAATGAAAAACTGTTTTTT | CSWGSNNEKLFF
few | TRBJ2-7 | TRBV2 | TRBD2 | TGTGCCAGCAGGGGGGGACTAGCGAACGAGCAGTACTTC | CASRGGLANEQYF
- | TRBJ1-5 | TRBV20-1 | - | TGCAGTGCTAGTATCGGGCCGGATCAGCCCCAGCATTTT | CSASIGPDQPQHF
many | TRBJ1-2 | TRBV15 | - | TGTGCCACCAGCAGAGATCGTGGACAGCAGCCTGACTATGGCTACACCTTC | CATSRDRGQQPDYGYTF
many | TRBJ1-1 | TRBV29-1 | - | TGCAGCGTGTGGGAACTAGGCATGAACACTGAAGCTTTCTTT | CSVWELGMNTEAFF
few | TRBJ2-7 | TRBV7-2 | - | TGTGCCAGCAGCTTTGGAGACACTTCCTACGAGCAGTACTTC | CASSFGDTSYEQYF
- | TRBJ1-5 | TRBV4-1 | - | TGCGCCAGCAGCCTTCGGACGGCCAGCAATCAGCCCCAGCATTTT | CASSLRTASNQPQHF
- | TRBJ2-5 | TRBV25-1 | - | TGTGCCAGCAGTGCTCCTCACCGGGGCCAAGAGACCCAGTACTTC | CASSAPHRGQETQYF
many | TRBJ2-7 | TRBV3-1 | - | TGTGCCAGCAGCCCGACAGACTTGTACGAGCAGTACTTC | CASSPTDLYEQYF
few | TRBJ1-4 | TRBV6-5 | - | TGTGCCAGCAGTTACTCGATATGGGGTTCAACTAATGAAAAACTGTTTTTT | CASSYSIWGSTNEKLFF
- | TRBJ1-5 | TRBV10-3 | - | TGTGCCATCAGACAGCGCGGGGGGGGCCTCAATCAGCCCCAGCATTTT | CAIRQRGGGLNQPQHF
- | TRBJ1-2 | TRBV15 | - | TGTGCCACCAGCGGCCCAAGACAGGACTATGGCTACACCTTC | CATSGPRQDYGYTF
many | TRBJ2-5 | TRBV29-1 | - | TGCAGCGTTCGGTTGCAGGGCCAAGAGACCCAGTACTTC | CSVRLQGQETQYF
many | TRBJ1-3 | TRBV5-1 | - | TGCGCCAGCAGGGAGGGAGGCTCTGGAAACACCATATATTTT | CASREGGSGNTIYF
many | TRBJ2-5 | TRBV7-2 | - | TGTGCCAGCAGTCCGATTCAAGAGACCCAGTACTTC | CASSPIQETQYF
few | TRBJ1-6 | TRBV12-3/TRBV12-4 | - | TGTGCCAGCAGCCTTACATCGGGATACTCACCCCTCCACTTT | CASSLTSGYSPLHF
- | TRBJ2-7 | TRBV30 | - | TGTGCCTGGTATGCCCCCTGGGGGGTGTCGTACTTC | CAWYAPWGVSYF
- | TRBJ2-7 | TRBV29-1 | TRBD2 | TGCAGCGTGGAAGGCCTAGCGGGATTCGAGCAGTACTTC | CSVEGLAGFEQYF
- | TRBJ2-2 | TRBV20-1 | - | TGCAGTGCTAGAGATCGGCTAGCGAACACCGGGGAGCTGTTTTTT | CSARDRLANTGELFF
- | TRBJ1-1 | TRBV25-1 | - | TGTGCCAGCAGTTACCGGACGGCCTCTGAAGCTTTCTTT | CASSYRTASEAFF
few | TRBJ1-1 | TRBV7-9 | TRBD1 | TGTGCCAGCAGCTTATCGACAGGGGTGGAAACTGAAGCTTTCTTT | CASSLSTGVETEAFF
many | TRBJ1-6 | TRBV19 | - | TGTGCCAGTAGTGCCCTCAGGGAATCACCCCTCCACTTT | CASSALRESPLHF
few | TRBJ2-7 | TRBV5-1 | - | TGCGCCAGCAGCTTGTCCGAGGGGGGTGAGCAGTACTTC | CASSLSEGGEQYF
- | TRBJ1-4 | TRBV10-3 | - | TGTGCCATCAGTGAGGGGGCGAAGGATGAAAAACTGTTTTTT | CAISEGAKDEKLFF
many | TRBJ2-5 | TRBV12-3/TRBV12-4 | - | TGTGCCAGCAGTATAAGTGGAGGCAAGGAGACCCAGTACTTC | CASSISGGKETQYF
- | TRBJ2-6 | TRBV20-1 | - | TGCAGTGCTAGCCGGGCCAACGTCCTGACTTTC | CSASRANVLTF
few | TRBJ1-1 | TRBV19 | TRBD1 | TGTGCCAGTAGTTGGACAGGGGTAGATGAAGCTTTCTTT | CASSWTGVDEAFF
- | TRBJ1-4 | TRBV2 | TRBD1 | TGTGCCAGCAGTGGACAGGGGCCCGCAACTAATGAAAAACTGTTTTTT | CASSGQGPATNEKLFF
many | TRBJ2-6 | TRBV9 | - | TGTGCCAGCAGCGATGGGTCCGGGGCCAACGTCCTGACTTTC | CASSDGSGANVLTF
- | TRBJ2-5 | TRBV7-8 | - | TGCGCCAGCAGCCGGACAATGGGGGAAGAGACCCAGTACTTC | CASSRTMGEETQYF
- | TRBJ1-1 | TRBV12-3/TRBV12-4 | TRBD1 | TGTGCCAGCAGTGAGGGGACAGGGGGTGACACTGAAGCTTTCTTT | CASSEGTGGDTEAFF
many | TRBJ1-2 | TRBV29-1 | - | TGCAGCGTTGAAGATCGAGGGTCCTATGGCTACACCTTC | CSVEDRGSYGYTF
- | TRBJ1-3 | TRBV29-1 | - | TGCAGCGTTGTGGAGGGGACGGTCTTCACCATATATTTT | CSVVEGTVFTIYF
many | TRBJ1-4 | TRBV25-1 | - | TGTGCCAGCAGTGAAGTGGGGTCGTGGGAAAAACTGTTTTTT | CASSEVGSWEKLFF
- | TRBJ2-5 | TRBV11-2 | TRBD1 | TGCGCCAGCAGCCAAGATCCCCAGGGGGAAGGTCAAGAGACCCAGTACTTC | CASSQDPQGEGQETQYF
many | TRBJ2-6 | TRBV25-1 | TRBD2 | TGTGCCAGCACGGGATTTAGCGGGGGGGCGTCTGGGGCCAACGTCCTGACTTTC | CASTGFSGGASGANVLTF
few | TRBJ2-2 | TRBV6-6 | - | TGTGCCAGCAGGAGGATCACGAACACCGGGGAGCTGTTTTTT | CASRRITNTGELFF
- | TRBJ1-1 | TRBV20-1 | - | TGCAGTGCTAGAGATAGGGGGGGACAGAACACTGAAGCTTTCTTT | CSARDRGGQNTEAFF
many | TRBJ2-2 | TRBV29-1 | - | TGCAGCGCCTCGTCAGGGGAGCTGTTTTTT | CSASSGELFF
- | TRBJ2-7 | TRBV19 | - | TGTGCCAGTAGTAACACAGACGAGCAGTACTTC | CASSNTDEQYF
- | TRBJ1-4 | TRBV19 | - | TGTGCCAGTAGTGCCTTCCTAGGCACCGGCACAACTAATGAAAAACTGTTTTTT | CASSAFLGTGTTNEKLFF
- | TRBJ1-1 | TRBV20-1 | TRBD1 | TGCAGTGCTAAAGTGGGACAGTATAACACTGAAGCTTTCTTT | CSAKVGQYNTEAFF
- | TRBJ2-5 | TRBV7-2 | - | TGTGCCAGCAGCCGTTGGTCTCTCCGTAACCCCCAAGAGACCCAGTACTTC | CASSRWSLRNPQETQYF